A selection of T cell receptor beta chains follows, all from one sample in a study of CD8+ T cells in alopecia areata. The data were produced by immunoSEQ multiplex PCR, yet TCRdb's version contains in-frame clones alone and is incomplete. This table has around 5,600 clones, 63% appearing once. The specimen comprised skin, sampled between weeks 30 and 35, from a patient treated with tofacitinib. The receptors were gathered from a human donor with alopecia areata. Each CDR3 is given with its conserved first and last residue. The D gene is left open where the match is weak. Rows may omit the clone size; those that give it use once, few, many or a size class.

v_call	d_call	j_call	clone_size	cdr3_aa
TRBV23-1	-	TRBJ1-5	few	CAGGPRDGGSQHF
TRBV7-8	-	TRBJ2-3	few	CASSLGEPGLKATDTQYF
TRBV11-2	TRBD2	TRBJ2-3	-	CASSLPGLAADTQYF
TRBV28	TRBD2	TRBJ2-6	-	CASSRGGPGANVLTF
TRBV29-1	-	TRBJ2-7	-	CSVQQGSYEQYF
TRBV5-8	TRBD1	TRBJ2-5	-	CASTYRGETQYF
TRBV7-6	TRBD1	TRBJ2-1	-	CASSSRRDRGLISYNEQFF
TRBV6-1	TRBD1	TRBJ1-5	few	CASTSGTGLNQPQHF
TRBV5-1	TRBD2	TRBJ2-1	-	CASSLIGGVNEQFF
TRBV5-5	TRBD2	TRBJ2-1	-	CASSWLAGGFYEQFF
TRBV11-2	-	TRBJ1-6	-	CASSFGGNVSPLHF
TRBV19	-	TRBJ2-3	-	CASSLQGGDTQYF
TRBV6-1	-	TRBJ1-5	once	CASSPQRDWAQHF
TRBV10-3	-	TRBJ1-2	-	CAGMGGTPYYGYTF
TRBV29-1	-	TRBJ1-4	-	CSVEGARVGEKLFF
TRBV5-1	-	TRBJ1-1	-	CASSPPTGMDTEAFF
TRBV29-1	-	TRBJ2-1	-	CSVERGVGNEQFF
TRBV7-8	-	TRBJ1-1	-	CASSSMAATEAFF
TRBV7-3	-	TRBJ1-2	-	CASSPEGTEYGYTF
TRBV6-6	-	TRBJ1-3	-	CASSSPGDTIYF
TRBV6-6	-	TRBJ1-5	few	CASSYSKYGNQPQHF
TRBV7-9	-	TRBJ1-5	-	CASSFYQGNSNQPQHF
TRBV11-2	-	TRBJ2-1	-	CASSHYRDSYNEQFF
TRBV19	-	TRBJ1-4	large	CASSTGRVTNAPLFF
TRBV5-4	-	TRBJ2-2	-	CASSLEVGTGELFF
TRBV6-1	-	TRBJ2-7	few	CASRPVDLPYEQYF
TRBV5-1	-	TRBJ2-3	-	CASSWPRQALLSTDTQYF
TRBV6-5	TRBD1	TRBJ1-2	-	CASSPIGQEGYGYTF
TRBV7-2	-	TRBJ2-2	-	CASSFQISAKTGELFF
TRBV9	-	TRBJ2-1	-	CASSVGGGAVNEQFF
TRBV7-2	-	TRBJ2-3	few	CATHKGRTDTQYF
TRBV7-2	TRBD2	TRBJ2-7	-	CASSYGAGGSYEQYF
TRBV27	-	TRBJ1-1	-	CASSLVGRDLEAFF
TRBV19	-	TRBJ2-4	-	CASIALGAGAKNIQYF
TRBV6-4	-	TRBJ1-3	once	CASRTHPRSGNTIYF
TRBV29-1	-	TRBJ2-7	-	CSVEDDRGGFYEQYF
TRBV5-1	TRBD1	TRBJ2-7	-	CASSLQSGTGEQYF